These 9 T cell receptor beta chains came from one sample sequenced in a study of technical replicates of blood from a handful of donors. TCRdb keeps only in-frame clones here, not all; method: immunoSEQ multiplex PCR. The sample contains approximately 70,000 clones, around 97% of which appear only once. Sequencing was done on a sample of T cells isolated from PBMCs. These receptors were obtained from a human donor in good health.

This sequence joins TRBV2 and TRBJ2-4, with unresolved D. The CDR3 contains 12 residues. Germline V gene sequence: CDR1 SNHLY, CDR2 FYNNEI. V was trimmed by 7 bases and J by 8 bases, leaving 12 bases between them. The CDR3 DNA reads as TGTGCCAGCAACCTGAAACCGGACATTCAGTACTTC. This translates into CASNLKPDIQYF.

The chain combines TRBV9 with TRBJ1-5; a possible D gene is TRBD1 (5 bases). The CDR3 has 15 residues. Germline V gene data show CDR1 as SGDLS and CDR2 as YYNGEE. With 0 bases removed from V and 4 bases from J, the gap between germline ends came to 11 bases. This CDR3 is CASSVEGRANQPQHF. CDR3 nucleotide sequence: TGTGCCAGCAGCGTAGAGGGCAGGGCGAATCAGCCCCAGCATTTT.

This clone was detected once. V usage is TRBV6-6 and J usage is TRBJ1-1; D is ambiguous. Between the trimmed V and J ends, which lost 4 bases and 4 bases, there was a span of 13 bases. CDR3 length equals 14 residues. Germline values: CDR1 MNHNY, CDR2 SVGAGI (reference sequence). CDR3 DNA: TGTGCCAGCAGTTTCACCGGGAGGGTCACTGAAGCTTTCTTT. It is translated as CASSFTGRVTEAFF.

The chain is built from TRBV5-1 and TRBJ2-7, with TRBD2 as a possible D gene (6 bases). V gave up 5 bases and J gave up 3 bases, with 12 bases separating them. Germline V lookup: CDR1 SGHRS, CDR2 YFSETQ. CDR3 length: 13 amino acids. CDR3 in amino acids: CASSSGLIYEQYF. CDR3 DNA: TGCGCCAGCAGTTCGGGACTGATCTACGAGCAGTACTTC.

The V gene is TRBV6-1, the J gene TRBJ1-5, with D possibly matching TRBD1 (5 bases). The CDR3 runs 15 residues. V lost 5 bases, J lost 2 bases, and 13 bases lay in between. The germline V gene encodes CDR1 MNHNS and CDR2 SASEGT. The CDR3 DNA sequence: TGTGCCAGCAGTTTCCAGGGTTTGGGCAATCAGCCCCAGCATTTT. Translated, it gives CASSFQGLGNQPQHF.

The genes are TRBV27 and TRBJ2-7, with 7 bases fitting TRBD2. Germline CDR1 is MNHEY and CDR2 is SMNVEV (reference sequence). This CDR3 is built from 12 residues. The V segment lost 4 bases and the J segment 4 bases; nucleotides outside the gene matches: 1. Here the CDR3 DNA reads TGTGCCAGCAGTTATAGCGGGTACGAGCAGTACTTC. Amino acid sequence: CASSYSGYEQYF.

The chain recombines TRBV30 with TRBJ1-6; D is undetermined. V shed 0 bases and J shed 11 bases, with 14 bases lying between them. Germline V gene data show CDR1 as GTSNPN and CDR2 as SVGIG (reference sequence). The CDR3 has 14 amino acids. The CDR3 reads CAWSVLPLGAPLHF. In DNA, the CDR3 is TGTGCCTGGAGTGTACTCCCCTTGGGCGCACCCCTCCACTTT.

This rearrangement joins TRBV4-2 to TRBJ1-6, with a tentative D call TRBD1 (6 bases). V lost 6 bases, J lost 7 bases, and 10 bases lay in between. The CDR3 is 13 amino acids. Germline-derived CDR1 and CDR2 are LGHNA and YNFKEQ. The CDR3 is CASRGQINSPLHF. The DNA of the CDR3 is TGTGCCAGCAGAGGACAGATAAATTCACCCCTCCACTTT.

The chain joins TRBV25-1 to TRBJ2-1, with 7 bases that match TRBD2. Germline CDR1 reads MGHDK; CDR2 reads SYGVNS. This CDR3 is built from 15 residues. The trim removed 1 base at V and 10 bases at J, leaving 10 bases unmatched. Here the CDR3 reads CASSELGRAGDEQFF. In nucleotides, the CDR3 is TGTGCCAGCAGTGAATTGGGGAGGGCGGGGGACGAGCAGTTCTTC.